This entry is about one T cell receptor (beta chain). The data were taken from a study of blood T cell repertoires in COVID-19. Study background: Sources were T cells, B-cell-depleted T cells, or PBMCs; the material itself was cDNA or gDNA.

Produced via immunoSEQ multiplex PCR; TCRdb's table is partial and in-frame only. The profile covers about 230,000 clones, with about 83% appearing a single time and approximately 5.3% taken by the ten largest. There are 14 residues in the CDR3. Germline loops: CDR1 SGHKS, CDR2 YYEKEE (reference sequence). J lost 4 bases, V lost 2 bases, and 2 bases had no gene match. This clonotype was obtained from a man at least 80 years old with acute or convalescent COVID-19. Sample: peripheral blood. V is TRBV5-5 and J is TRBJ1-5; 8 positions agree with TRBD1. CDR3 DNA sequence: TGTGCCAGCAGCTTCGGACAGGGAAATCAGCCCCAGCATTTT. Its protein is CASSFGQGNQPQHF.